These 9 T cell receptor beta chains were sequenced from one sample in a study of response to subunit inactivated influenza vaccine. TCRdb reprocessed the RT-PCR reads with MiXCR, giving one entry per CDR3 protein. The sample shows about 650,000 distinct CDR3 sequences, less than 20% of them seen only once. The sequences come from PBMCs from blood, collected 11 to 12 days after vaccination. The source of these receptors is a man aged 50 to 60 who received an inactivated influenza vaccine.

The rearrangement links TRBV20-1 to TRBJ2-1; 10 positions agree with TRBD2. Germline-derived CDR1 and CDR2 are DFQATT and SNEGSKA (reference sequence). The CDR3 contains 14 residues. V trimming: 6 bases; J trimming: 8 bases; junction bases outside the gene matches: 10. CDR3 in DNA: TGCAGTGCCAAGCCTCTAGCGGGAGCCGATGAGCAGTTCTTC. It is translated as CSAKPLAGADEQFF.

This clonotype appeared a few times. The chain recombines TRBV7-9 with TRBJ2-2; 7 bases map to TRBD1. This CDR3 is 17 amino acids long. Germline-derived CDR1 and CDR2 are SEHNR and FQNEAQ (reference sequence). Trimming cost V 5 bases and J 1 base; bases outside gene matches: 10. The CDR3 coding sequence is TGTGCCAGCAGCGGAGTCGGACAGGAAGGGAACACCGGGGAGCTGTTTTTT. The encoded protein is CASSGVGQEGNTGELFF.

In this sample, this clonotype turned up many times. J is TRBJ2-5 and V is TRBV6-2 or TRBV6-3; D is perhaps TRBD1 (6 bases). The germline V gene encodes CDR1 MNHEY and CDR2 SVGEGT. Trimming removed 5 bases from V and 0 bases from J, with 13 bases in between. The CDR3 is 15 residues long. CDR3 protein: CASSPGHRYQETQYF. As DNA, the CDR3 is TGTGCCAGCAGTCCGGGACACCGGTACCAAGAGACCCAGTACTTC.

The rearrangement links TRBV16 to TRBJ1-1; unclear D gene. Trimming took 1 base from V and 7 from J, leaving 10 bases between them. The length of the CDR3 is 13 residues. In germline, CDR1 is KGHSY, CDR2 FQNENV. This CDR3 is CASSQFSGDEAFF. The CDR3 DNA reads TGTGCCAGCAGCCAATTTTCAGGCGATGAAGCTTTCTTT. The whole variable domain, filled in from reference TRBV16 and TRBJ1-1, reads GEEVAQTPKHLVRGEGQKAKLYCAPIKGHSYVFWYQQVLKNEFKFLISFQNENVFDETGMPKERFSAKCLPNSPCSLEIQATKLEDSAVYFCASSQFSGDEAFFGQGTRLTVV.

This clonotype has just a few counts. The CDR3 sequence is CASSYSDRHQETQYF. The CDR3 region has the DNA TGTGCCAGCAGTTACTCAGACCGACACCAAGAGACCCAGTACTTC. This chain joins TRBV6-5 and TRBJ2-5; D is undetermined. This CDR3 has 15 amino acids. V was pared by 0 bases and J by 0 bases, with 8 bases between. Germline V gene sequence: CDR1 MNHEY, CDR2 SVGAGI.

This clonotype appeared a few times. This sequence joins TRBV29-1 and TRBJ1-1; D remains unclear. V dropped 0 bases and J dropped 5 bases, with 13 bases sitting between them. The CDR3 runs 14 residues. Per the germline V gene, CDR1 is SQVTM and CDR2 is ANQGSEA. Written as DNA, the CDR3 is TGCAGCGTTGAAGATGGGCTCGGGAGGACTGAAGCTTTCTTT. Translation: CSVEDGLGRTEAFF.

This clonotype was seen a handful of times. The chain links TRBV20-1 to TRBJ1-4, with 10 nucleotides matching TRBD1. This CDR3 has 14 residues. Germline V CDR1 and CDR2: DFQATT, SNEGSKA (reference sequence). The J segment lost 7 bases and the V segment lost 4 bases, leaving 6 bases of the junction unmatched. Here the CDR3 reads CSATLGQGREKLFF. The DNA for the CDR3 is TGCAGTGCTACCTTGGGACAGGGGCGTGAAAAACTGTTTTTT.

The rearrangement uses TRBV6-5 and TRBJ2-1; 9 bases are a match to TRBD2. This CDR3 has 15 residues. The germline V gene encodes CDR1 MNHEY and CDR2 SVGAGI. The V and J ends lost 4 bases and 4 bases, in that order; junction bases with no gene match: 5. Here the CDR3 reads CASSLTTSGYNEQFF. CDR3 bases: TGTGCCAGCAGTTTGACGACTAGCGGATACAATGAGCAGTTCTTC.

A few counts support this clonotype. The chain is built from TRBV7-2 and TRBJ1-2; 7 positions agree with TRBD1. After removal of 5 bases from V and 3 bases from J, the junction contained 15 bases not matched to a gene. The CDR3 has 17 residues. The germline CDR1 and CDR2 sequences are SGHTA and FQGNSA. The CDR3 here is CASSTWDSPSSHYGYTF. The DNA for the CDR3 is TGTGCCAGCAGCACTTGGGACAGCCCCTCGAGTCACTATGGCTACACCTTC.